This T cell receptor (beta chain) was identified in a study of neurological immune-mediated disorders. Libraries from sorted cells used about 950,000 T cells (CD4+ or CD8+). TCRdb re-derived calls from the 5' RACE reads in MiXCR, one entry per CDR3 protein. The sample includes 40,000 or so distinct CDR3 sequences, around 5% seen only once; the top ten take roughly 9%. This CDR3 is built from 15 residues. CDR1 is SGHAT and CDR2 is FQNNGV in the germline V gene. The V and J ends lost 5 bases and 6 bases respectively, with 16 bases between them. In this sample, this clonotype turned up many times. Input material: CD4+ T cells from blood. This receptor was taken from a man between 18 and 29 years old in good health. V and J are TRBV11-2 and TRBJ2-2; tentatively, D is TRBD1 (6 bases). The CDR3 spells CASSIGTGFSGELFF. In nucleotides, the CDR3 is TGTGCCAGCAGCATTGGAACAGGGTTCTCCGGGGAGCTGTTTTTT.